Listed below are T cell receptor beta chains from one sample, sequenced in a study of blood T cell repertoires in COVID-19. This table comes from immunoSEQ multiplex PCR, and its TCRdb copy is limited to in-frame clones, with some not included. The table includes more than 75,000 clones, approximately 82% detected once. The sequencing sample was made of peripheral blood. Source of these receptors: a man aged 60 to 75 with acute or convalescent COVID-19. CDR3s include the opening cysteine and the closing phenylalanine or tryptophan. A D gene is named only where the DNA matches it firmly. Part of the rows lack a size; the others show once, few, many or a class for expanded clones.

D gene,J gene,V gene,clone size,CDR3 protein,CDR3 DNA
NA,TRBJ1-1,TRBV3-1/TRBV3-2,NA,CASRRGRNTEAFF,TGTGCCAGCAGGAGAGGGAGGAACACTGAAGCTTTCTTT
NA,TRBJ2-2,TRBV5-4,once,CASRSFPTGANTGELFF,TGTGCCAGCAGGTCATTTCCGACAGGAGCCAACACCGGGGAGCTGTTTTTT
NA,TRBJ1-2,TRBV4-2,NA,CASSQGGRRDYGYTF,TGTGCCAGCAGCCAAGGCGGCAGAAGAGACTATGGCTACACCTTC
NA,TRBJ2-5,TRBV7-9,NA,CASSLGGTARETQYF,TGTGCCAGCAGCCTTGGGGGGACAGCTCGGGAGACCCAGTACTTC
NA,TRBJ1-6,TRBV3-1/TRBV3-2,few,CASSQVWSSYNSPLHF,TGTGCCAGCAGCCAAGTGTGGAGCTCCTATAATTCACCCCTCCACTTT
NA,TRBJ1-5,TRBV5-6,NA,CASSLFGRGDQPQHF,TGTGCCAGCAGCTTGTTTGGCAGGGGAGATCAGCCCCAGCATTTT
TRBD1,TRBJ2-5,TRBV6-2/TRBV6-3,NA,CASSPQGVGETQYF,TGTGCCAGCAGCCCACAGGGGGTTGGAGAGACCCAGTACTTC
NA,TRBJ2-5,TRBV19,NA,CASSSRMEQETQYF,TGTGCCAGTAGTTCTCGGATGGAGCAGGAGACCCAGTACTTC
NA,TRBJ1-2,TRBV6-6,once,CASSAGFPLTNYGYTF,TGTGCCAGCAGTGCAGGGTTCCCTCTGACTAACTATGGCTACACCTTC
TRBD2,TRBJ2-1,TRBV2,once,CASSGSRTSGGESSYNEQFF,TGTGCCAGCAGTGGATCCCGGACTAGCGGGGGGGAAAGCTCCTACAATGAGCAGTTCTTC
NA,TRBJ1-3,TRBV7-2,NA,CASSREGGLSDTIYF,TGTGCCAGCAGCAGGGAGGGGGGGCTCTCAGACACCATATATTTT
TRBD2,TRBJ2-3,TRBV7-2,NA,CASSSRTSGRTDTQYF,TGTGCCAGCAGCTCGCGGACTAGCGGGCGCACAGATACGCAGTATTTT
TRBD1,TRBJ1-6,TRBV6-5,NA,CASRPPRQGSSPLHF,TGTGCCAGCAGACCCCCCCGACAGGGAAGTTCACCCCTCCACTTT
NA,TRBJ2-5,TRBV5-1,once,CASSLGSNQETQYF,TGCGCCAGCAGCTTGGGCAGTAACCAAGAGACCCAGTACTTC
NA,TRBJ1-2,TRBV6-1,NA,CASSETPWGGYGYTF,TGTGCCAGCAGTGAGACGCCCTGGGGGGGCTATGGCTACACCTTC
TRBD2,TRBJ2-1,TRBV19,NA,CASRRGTSGGSAYNEQFF,TGTGCCAGTAGGCGGGGGACTAGCGGGGGGTCGGCCTACAATGAGCAGTTCTTC
NA,TRBJ2-7,TRBV12-3/TRBV12-4,NA,CASSSREFSEQYF,TGTGCCAGCAGTTCCCGGGAGTTTTCGGAGCAGTACTTC
NA,TRBJ2-3,TRBV10-3,NA,CAISESGQGPQDTQYF,TGTGCCATCAGTGAGTCTGGGCAGGGGCCACAGGATACGCAGTATTTT
TRBD2,TRBJ2-1,TRBV7-9,NA,CASSSEGAGQQFF,TGTGCCAGCAGCTCCGAGGGAGCGGGGCAGCAGTTCTTC
NA,TRBJ1-2,TRBV28,NA,CASSSTGMAYGYTF,TGTGCCAGCAGTTCGACAGGAATGGCCTATGGCTACACCTTC
TRBD1,TRBJ1-2,TRBV15,once,CATSRDDPGPGDGQGAYGYTF,TGTGCCACCAGCAGAGATGACCCCGGACCCGGCGACGGACAGGGCGCCTATGGCTACACCTTC
TRBD1,TRBJ1-4,TRBV27,NA,CASKINRGANEKLFF,TGTGCCAGCAAGATTAACAGGGGTGCTAATGAAAAACTGTTTTTT
NA,TRBJ2-3,TRBV5-8,NA,CASSLLVGAGSTDTQYF,TGTGCCAGCAGCTTGTTGGTGGGGGCAGGAAGCACAGATACGCAGTATTTT
TRBD2,TRBJ2-3,TRBV27,few,CASSQRLAGSTDTQYF,TGTGCCAGCAGTCAAAGACTAGCGGGGTCCACAGATACGCAGTATTTT
NA,TRBJ2-1,TRBV6-6,NA,CASSYSGRDNEQFF,TGTGCCAGCAGTTACTCCGGCCGGGACAATGAGCAGTTCTTC
NA,TRBJ1-1,TRBV9,NA,CASSARTSTGEAFF,TGTGCCAGCAGCGCGAGAACATCGACTGGGGAAGCTTTCTTT
TRBD1,TRBJ1-6,TRBV7-9,few,CASSIQTGGWNSPLHF,TGTGCCAGCAGCATCCAGACAGGGGGTTGGAATTCACCCCTCCACTTT
NA,TRBJ2-7,TRBV6-2/TRBV6-3,NA,CASSWARGGTYEQYF,TGTGCCAGCAGTTGGGCAAGGGGAGGAACCTACGAGCAGTACTTC
NA,TRBJ1-5,TRBV6-5,NA,CASSLDFSNQPQHF,TGTGCCAGCAGCCTCGACTTTAGCAATCAGCCCCAGCATTTT
NA,TRBJ2-3,TRBV5-1,NA,CASSLSTGDTQYF,TGCGCCAGCAGCTTGTCGACCGGGGATACGCAGTATTTT
NA,TRBJ1-6,TRBV5-6,NA,CASSSDRGTGSSPLHF,TGTGCCAGCAGCTCGGACAGAGGGACGGGTAGTTCACCCCTCCACTTT
NA,TRBJ1-6,TRBV5-6,once,CASSLVGGKNSPLHF,TGTGCCAGCAGCTTGGTAGGGGGAAAAAATTCACCCCTCCACTTT
TRBD2,TRBJ2-1,TRBV5-1,NA,CASSLLAGGPGEQFF,TGCGCCAGCAGCTTACTAGCGGGGGGGCCCGGTGAGCAGTTCTTC
TRBD2,TRBJ2-1,TRBV7-9,NA,CASSLGIWTSGLNEQFF,TGTGCCAGCAGCTTAGGTATTTGGACTAGCGGCCTGAATGAGCAGTTCTTC
NA,TRBJ1-6,TRBV6-5,NA,CASRGRTDSPLHF,TGTGCCAGCAGGGGTAGGACTGATTCACCCCTCCACTTT
NA,TRBJ2-1,TRBV25-1,NA,CASSPSEDYNEQFF,TGTGCCAGCAGCCCTAGCGAGGATTACAATGAGCAGTTCTTC
NA,TRBJ1-5,TRBV2,NA,CASSEQGHQPQHF,TGTGCCAGCAGTGAACAGGGACACCAGCCCCAGCATTTT
TRBD2,TRBJ2-2,TRBV18,NA,CASSSTSGGANTGELFF,TGTGCCAGCTCATCGACTAGCGGGGGAGCGAACACCGGGGAGCTGTTTTTT
TRBD1,TRBJ1-2,TRBV3-1/TRBV3-2,NA,CASSQKDRNYGYTF,TGTGCCAGCAGCCAGAAGGACAGGAACTATGGCTACACCTTC
TRBD2,TRBJ2-3,TRBV7-9,NA,CASTKRLAGGEDTQYF,TGTGCCAGCACCAAAAGACTAGCGGGGGGGGAAGATACGCAGTATTTT
NA,TRBJ2-2,TRBV18,NA,CASSPLGGHTGELFF,TGTGCCAGCTCCCCACTTGGAGGGCACACCGGGGAGCTGTTTTTT
TRBD1,TRBJ1-1,TRBV7-2,NA,CASSLAWDRMNTEAFF,TGTGCCAGCAGCTTAGCGTGGGACAGGATGAACACTGAAGCTTTCTTT
TRBD1,TRBJ1-3,TRBV4-1,NA,CASSREEGQTSSGNTIYF,TGCGCCAGCAGCCGCGAAGAGGGACAGACGAGCTCTGGAAACACCATATATTTT
TRBD1,TRBJ1-5,TRBV6-6,NA,CASRPDRGWQPQHF,TGTGCCAGCAGGCCTGACAGGGGTTGGCAGCCCCAGCATTTT
NA,TRBJ2-1,TRBV15,NA,CATSRESKWEQFF,TGTGCCACCAGCAGAGAGAGTAAATGGGAGCAGTTCTTC
TRBD1,TRBJ2-2,TRBV28,NA,CASSPTLQGQGGELFF,TGTGCCAGCAGTCCTACTCTACAGGGGCAGGGCGGGGAGCTGTTTTTT
NA,TRBJ2-3,TRBV7-9,many,CASSLIWTGSTDTQYF,TGTGCCAGCAGCTTAATTTGGACGGGGAGCACAGATACGCAGTATTTT